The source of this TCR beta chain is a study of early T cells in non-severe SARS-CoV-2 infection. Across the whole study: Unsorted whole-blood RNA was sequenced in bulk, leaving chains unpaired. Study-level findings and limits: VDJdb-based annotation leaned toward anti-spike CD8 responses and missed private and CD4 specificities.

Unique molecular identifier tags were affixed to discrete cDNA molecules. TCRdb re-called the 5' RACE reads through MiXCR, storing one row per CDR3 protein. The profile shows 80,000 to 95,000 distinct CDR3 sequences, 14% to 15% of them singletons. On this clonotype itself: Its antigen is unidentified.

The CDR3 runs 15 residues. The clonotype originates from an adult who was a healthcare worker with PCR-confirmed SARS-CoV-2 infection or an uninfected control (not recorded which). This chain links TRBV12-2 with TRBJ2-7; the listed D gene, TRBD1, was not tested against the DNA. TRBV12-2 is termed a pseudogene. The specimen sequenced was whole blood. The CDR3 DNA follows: TGTGCAAGTCGCTCCGGGACATTTATTTCCTACGAGCAGTACGTC. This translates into CASRSGTFISYEQYV.